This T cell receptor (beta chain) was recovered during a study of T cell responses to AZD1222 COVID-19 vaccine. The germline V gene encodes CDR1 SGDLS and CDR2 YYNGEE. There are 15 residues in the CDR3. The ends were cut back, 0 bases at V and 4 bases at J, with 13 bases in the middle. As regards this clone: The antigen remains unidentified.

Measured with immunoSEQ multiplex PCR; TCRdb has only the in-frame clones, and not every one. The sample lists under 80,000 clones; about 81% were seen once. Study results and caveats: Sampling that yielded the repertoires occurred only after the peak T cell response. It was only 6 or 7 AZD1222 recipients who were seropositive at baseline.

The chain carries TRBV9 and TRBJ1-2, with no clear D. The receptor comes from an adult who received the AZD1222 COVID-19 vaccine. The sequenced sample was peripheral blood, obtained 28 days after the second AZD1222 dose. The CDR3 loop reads CASSVGPGSPYGYTF. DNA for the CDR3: TGTGCCAGCAGCGTAGGCCCGGGGAGCCCCTATGGCTACACCTTC. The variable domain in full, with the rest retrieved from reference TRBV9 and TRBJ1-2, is DSGVTQTPKHLITATGQRVTLRCSPRSGDLSVYWYQQSLDQGLQFLIQYYNGEERAKGNILERFSAQQFPDLHSELNLSSLELGDSALYFCASSVGPGSPYGYTFGSGTRLTVV.